This record concerns one TCR beta chain sequence. The data derive from a study of control samples from healthy donors and cancer patients. This CDR3 has 14 residues. V shed 6 bases and J shed 5 bases, with 14 bases lying between them. The germline gives CDR1 MNHEY, CDR2 SMNVEV (reference sequence). Sequencing used immunoSEQ multiplex PCR; TCRdb keeps in-frame clones, though not all of them. The data show about 150,000 clones, over 85% seen once. The sequence was collected from a man between 50 and 59 years old in good health. Sequenced: blood. The rearrangement links TRBV27 to TRBJ2-1, with D unclear. The CDR3 sequence is CASSSLRANNEQFF. In DNA, the CDR3 is TGTGCCAGCAGCTCCCTCCGGGCAAACAATGAGCAGTTCTTC.